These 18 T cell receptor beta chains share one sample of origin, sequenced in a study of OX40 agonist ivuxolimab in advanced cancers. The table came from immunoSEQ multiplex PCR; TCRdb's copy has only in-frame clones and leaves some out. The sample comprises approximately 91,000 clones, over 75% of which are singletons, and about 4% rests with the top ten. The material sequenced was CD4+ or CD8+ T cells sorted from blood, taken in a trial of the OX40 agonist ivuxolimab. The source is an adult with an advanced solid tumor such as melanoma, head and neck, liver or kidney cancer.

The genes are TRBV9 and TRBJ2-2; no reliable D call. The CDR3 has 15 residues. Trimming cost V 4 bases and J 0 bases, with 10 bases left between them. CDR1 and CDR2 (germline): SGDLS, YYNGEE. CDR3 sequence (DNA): TGTGCCAGCAGCCCAAGAGAAACGAACACCGGGGAGCTGTTTTTT. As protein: CASSPRETNTGELFF.

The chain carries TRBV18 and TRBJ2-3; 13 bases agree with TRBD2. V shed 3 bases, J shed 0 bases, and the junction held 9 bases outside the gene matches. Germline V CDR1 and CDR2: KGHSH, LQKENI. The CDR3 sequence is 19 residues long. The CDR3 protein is CASSPWTSGSVSSTDTQYF. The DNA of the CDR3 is TGTGCCAGCTCACCCTGGACTAGCGGGAGCGTCTCAAGCACAGATACGCAGTATTTT.

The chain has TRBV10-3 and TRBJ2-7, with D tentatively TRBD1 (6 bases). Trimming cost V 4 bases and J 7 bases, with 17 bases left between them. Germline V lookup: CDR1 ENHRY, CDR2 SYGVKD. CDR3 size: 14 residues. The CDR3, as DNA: TGTGCCATCAGTGGAGACAGGACGGGTTTGGAGCAGTACTTC. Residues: CAISGDRTGLEQYF.

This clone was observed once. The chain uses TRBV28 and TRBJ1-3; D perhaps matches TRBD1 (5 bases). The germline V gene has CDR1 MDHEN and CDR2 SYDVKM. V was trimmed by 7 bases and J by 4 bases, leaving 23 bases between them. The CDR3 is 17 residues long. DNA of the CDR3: TGTGCCAGCACCCCCGCCGGGACTCTGTCTCTGGGAAACACCATATATTTT. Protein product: CASTPAGTLSLGNTIYF.

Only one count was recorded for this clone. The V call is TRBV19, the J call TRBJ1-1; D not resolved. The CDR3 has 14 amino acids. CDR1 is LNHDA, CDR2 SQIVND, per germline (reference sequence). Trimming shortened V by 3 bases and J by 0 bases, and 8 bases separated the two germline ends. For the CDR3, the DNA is TGTGCCAGTAGTATCGGGCCGATGAACACTGAAGCTTTCTTT. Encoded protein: CASSIGPMNTEAFF.

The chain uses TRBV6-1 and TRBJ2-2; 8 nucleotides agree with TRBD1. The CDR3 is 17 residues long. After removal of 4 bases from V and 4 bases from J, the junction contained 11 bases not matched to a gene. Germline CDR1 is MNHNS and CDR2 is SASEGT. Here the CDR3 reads CASSARRQGSGTGELFF. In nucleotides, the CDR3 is TGTGCCAGCAGTGCCCGCCGACAGGGGTCGGGCACCGGGGAGCTGTTTTTT.

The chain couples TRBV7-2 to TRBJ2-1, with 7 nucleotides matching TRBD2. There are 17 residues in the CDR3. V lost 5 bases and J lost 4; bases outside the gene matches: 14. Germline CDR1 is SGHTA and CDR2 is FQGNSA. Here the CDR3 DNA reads TGTGCCAGCAGCCCGGGGGGAGGGAGAGGGCGTTACAATGAGCAGTTCTTC. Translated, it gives CASSPGGGRGRYNEQFF.

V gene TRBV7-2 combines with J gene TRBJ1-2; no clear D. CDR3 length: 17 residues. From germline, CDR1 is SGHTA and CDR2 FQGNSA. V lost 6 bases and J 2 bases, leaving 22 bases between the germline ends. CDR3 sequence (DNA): TGTGCCAGCAGTCAAGACTTGCCGGTTTACCCCAACTATGGCTACACCTTC. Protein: CASSQDLPVYPNYGYTF.

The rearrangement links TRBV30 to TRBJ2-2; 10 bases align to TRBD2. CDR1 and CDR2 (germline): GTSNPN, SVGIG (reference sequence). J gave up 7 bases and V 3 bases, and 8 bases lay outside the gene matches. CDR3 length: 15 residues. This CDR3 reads CAWRRLAGDGGELFF. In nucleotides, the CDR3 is TGTGCCTGGAGAAGGCTAGCGGGAGATGGCGGGGAGCTGTTTTTT.

The CDR3 loop reads CASSAGFPQYV. The CDR3 nucleotides are TGTGCCAGCAGCGCGGGGTTCCCACAGTACGTC. The chain is built from TRBV2 and TRBJ2-7; D perhaps matches TRBD2 (6 bases). The germline gives CDR1 SNHLY, CDR2 FYNNEI. V lost 6 bases, J lost 10 bases, and 13 bases lay in between. The CDR3 spans 11 residues.

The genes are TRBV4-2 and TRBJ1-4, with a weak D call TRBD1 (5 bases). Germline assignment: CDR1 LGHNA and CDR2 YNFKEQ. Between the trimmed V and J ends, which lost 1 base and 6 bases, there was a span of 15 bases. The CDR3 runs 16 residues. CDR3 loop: CASSQVGGSLYEKLFF. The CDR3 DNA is TGTGCCAGCAGCCAAGTTGGGGGGTCATTATATGAAAAACTGTTTTTT.

The CDR3 DNA follows: TGTGCCATCAGCTGGGACAGAAGCACAGATACGCAGTATTTT. Translation: CAISWDRSTDTQYF. The chain is built from TRBV10-3 and TRBJ2-3; 7 bases are a match to TRBD1. V dropped 6 bases and J dropped 0; count of bases not matched to a gene: 3. The CDR3 contains 14 residues. The germline gives CDR1 ENHRY, CDR2 SYGVKD.

The CDR3 sequence is CASNQQGAGTEAFF. In DNA, the CDR3 is TGTGCCAGCAACCAACAGGGCGCGGGGACTGAAGCTTTCTTT. V usage is TRBV7-8 and J usage is TRBJ1-1; TRBD1 is a possible D gene (6 bases). This CDR3 has 14 residues. V was clipped by 7 bases and J by 5 bases, with 17 bases between them. Germline CDR1 SGHVS, CDR2 FQNEAQ.

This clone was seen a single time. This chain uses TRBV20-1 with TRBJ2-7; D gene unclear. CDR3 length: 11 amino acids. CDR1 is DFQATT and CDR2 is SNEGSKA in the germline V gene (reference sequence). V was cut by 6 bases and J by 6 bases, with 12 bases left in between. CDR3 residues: CSATDGIEQYF. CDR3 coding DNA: TGCAGTGCCACGGATGGGATCGAGCAGTACTTC.

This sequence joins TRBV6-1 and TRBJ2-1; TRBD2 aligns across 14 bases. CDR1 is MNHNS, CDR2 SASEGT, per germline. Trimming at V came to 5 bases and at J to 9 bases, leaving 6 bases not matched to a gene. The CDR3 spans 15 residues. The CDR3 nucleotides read TGTGCCAGCAGTCAGACTAGCGGGAGGGCCGGTGAGCAGTTCTTC. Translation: CASSQTSGRAGEQFF.

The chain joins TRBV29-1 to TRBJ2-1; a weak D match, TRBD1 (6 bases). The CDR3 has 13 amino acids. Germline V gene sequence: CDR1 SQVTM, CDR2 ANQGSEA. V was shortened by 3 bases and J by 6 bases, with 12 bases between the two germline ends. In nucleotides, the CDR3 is TGCAGCGTTGACCCGCAGGGGAGCAATGAGCAGTTCTTC. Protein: CSVDPQGSNEQFF.

CDR3 sequence reads: CASSLERGPQNTQYF. The CDR3 DNA follows: TGCGCCAGCAGCTTGGAAAGAGGCCCACAAAATACGCAGTATTTT. V and J are TRBV5-1 and TRBJ2-3; the D is unclear. Trimming pared 0 bases from V and 7 bases from J, leaving 15 bases between. This CDR3 contains 15 residues. Per the germline V gene, CDR1 is SGHRS and CDR2 is YFSETQ.

In DNA, the CDR3 is TGTGCCAGCAGCTCCCGGGGGCAAGAGACCCAGTACTTC. This sequence encodes CASSSRGQETQYF. V is TRBV11-3 and J is TRBJ2-5; TRBD2 might be the D (6 bases). This CDR3 contains 13 residues. Germline assignment: CDR1 SGHNT and CDR2 YENEEA. V was pared by 4 bases and J by 2 bases, with 8 bases between.